This paragraph reports one T cell receptor beta chain. Its antigen is still unknown. Germline lookup yields CDR1 GTSNPN and CDR2 SVGIG (reference sequence). The V end was cut by 0 bases, the J end by 3 bases, with 11 bases between. This CDR3 has 15 amino acids. Separation from the approximately 710-subject first cohort characterized the roughly 120-subject validation cohort, to which the donors belonged. This table comes from immunoSEQ multiplex PCR, and its TCRdb copy is limited to in-frame clones, with some not included. The data contain around 190,000 clones, roughly 86% of them singletons. The record originates from a study of cytomegalovirus exposure and HLA in healthy donors. Study-level points and caveats: First-cohort TCR clusters were later found to tend to co-occur in the 120 or so validation repertoires. The study recorded over 150 TCR beta chains that were cytomegalovirus-associated.

The sequenced sample consisted of PBMCs. The receptor was derived from a man aged 25 to 40 in good health and CMV-seropositive. The V call is TRBV30, the J call TRBJ2-2; D remains unclear. For the CDR3, the DNA is TGTGCCTGGAGTGTACGAAGGCCCCACACCGGGGAGCTGTTTTTT. Protein sequence: CAWSVRRPHTGELFF.